A selection of T cell receptor beta chains follows, all from one sample in a study of blood T cell repertoires in COVID-19. Produced via immunoSEQ multiplex PCR; TCRdb's table is partial and in-frame only. The data hold 75,000 to 100,000 clones, with approximately 87% observed a single time. Material for sequencing was peripheral blood. These receptors originate from a human donor in a cohort sampled during active COVID-19. Each CDR3 is given with its conserved first and last residue. A D gene is named only where the DNA matches it firmly. Size is omitted from some rows. Given values are once, few, many or a class for expanded clones.

V: TRBV15; J: TRBJ2-7; D: .; size: .; CDR3: CATSRTPSSEQYF; DNA: TGTGCCACCAGCAGAACCCCTAGTTCCGAGCAGTACTTC
V: TRBV14; J: TRBJ2-5; D: TRBD1; size: .; CDR3: CASSLPRGRETQYF; DNA: TGTGCCAGCAGCCTACCCAGGGGGCGAGAGACCCAGTACTTC
V: TRBV20-1; J: TRBJ1-2; D: .; size: .; CDR3: CSASEGRYGYTF; DNA: TGCAGTGCTAGTGAGGGGCGCTATGGCTACACCTTC
V: TRBV4-2; J: TRBJ2-7; D: TRBD1; size: .; CDR3: CASSQVLGQGAEEQYF; DNA: TGTGCCAGCAGCCAAGTTCTGGGCCAGGGGGCTGAAGAGCAGTACTTC
V: TRBV12-5; J: TRBJ2-5; D: TRBD1; size: .; CDR3: CASGPRDSHHPTQYF; DNA: TGTGCTAGTGGCCCCCGGGACAGCCACCACCCCACCCAGTACTTC
V: TRBV19; J: TRBJ2-6; D: TRBD1; size: once; CDR3: CASSKPRDRAGANVLTF; DNA: TGTGCCAGTAGTAAGCCCCGGGACAGGGCTGGGGCCAACGTCCTGACTTTC
V: TRBV12-3/TRBV12-4; J: TRBJ2-7; D: TRBD2; size: .; CDR3: CASRRGVSYEQYF; DNA: TGTGCCAGCAGGCGGGGGGTCTCCTACGAGCAGTACTTC
V: TRBV5-1; J: TRBJ1-1; D: .; size: .; CDR3: CASSLVGLVAGAPNFAEAFF; DNA: TGCGCCAGCAGCTTGGTAGGTTTGGTCGCAGGGGCCCCCAATTTCGCTGAAGCTTTCTTT
V: TRBV6-5; J: TRBJ1-6; D: .; size: .; CDR3: CASNVQGSNSPLHF; DNA: TGTGCCAGCAACGTACAGGGATCTAATTCACCCCTCCACTTT
V: TRBV5-8; J: TRBJ2-1; D: TRBD2; size: .; CDR3: CASSSAGGRADDEQFF; DNA: TGTGCCAGCAGCTCCGCCGGCGGGAGGGCGGACGATGAGCAGTTCTTC
V: TRBV24-1; J: TRBJ1-5; D: .; size: many; CDR3: CATSDPVDNQPQHF; DNA: TGTGCCACCAGTGATCCAGTCGACAATCAGCCCCAGCATTTT
V: TRBV29-1; J: TRBJ1-2; D: .; size: .; CDR3: CSVGGNGYTF; DNA: TGCAGCGTTGGCGGGAATGGCTACACCTTC
V: TRBV18; J: TRBJ1-4; D: .; size: .; CDR3: CASSPSQGRTKNEKLFF; DNA: TGTGCCAGCTCACCAAGCCAGGGGCGGACCAAAAATGAAAAACTGTTTTTT
V: TRBV20-1; J: TRBJ2-7; D: TRBD1; size: .; CDR3: CSAGTGYEQYF; DNA: TGCAGTGCTGGGACAGGCTACGAGCAGTACTTC
V: TRBV5-4; J: TRBJ1-6; D: .; size: .; CDR3: CASSLGGSSYNSPLHF; DNA: TGTGCCAGCAGCTTGGGAGGGAGCTCCTATAATTCACCCCTCCACTTT
V: TRBV6-5; J: TRBJ1-1; D: .; size: .; CDR3: CASRWSGGNTEAFF; DNA: TGTGCCAGCCGTTGGTCCGGGGGGAACACTGAAGCTTTCTTT
V: TRBV6-5; J: TRBJ1-2; D: .; size: .; CDR3: CASSYGGAAGGYTF; DNA: TGTGCCAGCAGTTACGGGGGGGCAGCGGGTGGCTACACCTTC
V: TRBV3-1/TRBV3-2; J: TRBJ1-3; D: .; size: .; CDR3: CASSQVRGPNSGNTIYF; DNA: TGTGCCAGCAGCCAAGTGCGGGGGCCCAACTCTGGAAACACCATATATTTT
V: TRBV29-1; J: TRBJ1-2; D: .; size: few; CDR3: CSVERGLRSVDGYTF; DNA: TGCAGCGTTGAAAGAGGGTTAAGGTCTGTTGATGGCTACACCTTC
V: TRBV11-1; J: TRBJ1-1; D: .; size: .; CDR3: CASSPRGATNTEAFF; DNA: TGTGCCAGCAGCCCCCGGGGGGCTACGAACACTGAAGCTTTCTTT
V: TRBV12-3/TRBV12-4; J: TRBJ2-5; D: TRBD1; size: .; CDR3: CASSFLPGGTQYF; DNA: TGTGCCAGCAGTTTCTTGCCAGGGGGGACCCAGTACTTC
V: TRBV29-1; J: TRBJ2-1; D: TRBD1; size: once; CDR3: CSGTGTGKSGQFF; DNA: TGCAGCGGAACCGGGACAGGGAAATCTGGGCAGTTCTTC
V: TRBV4-1; J: TRBJ2-6; D: TRBD1; size: .; CDR3: CASRATGVGANVLTF; DNA: TGCGCCAGCAGGGCGACAGGGGTTGGGGCCAACGTCCTGACTTTC
V: TRBV19; J: TRBJ2-5; D: TRBD2; size: .; CDR3: CASSTPRGGETQYF; DNA: TGTGCCAGTAGTACACCTCGCGGGGGTGAGACCCAGTACTTC
V: TRBV6-5; J: TRBJ2-7; D: TRBD2; size: .; CDR3: CASSYLGSGGEQYF; DNA: TGTGCCAGCAGTTACTTGGGTTCCGGGGGGGAGCAGTACTTC
V: TRBV4-1; J: TRBJ1-5; D: .; size: .; CDR3: CASSQDLREGGPQHF; DNA: TGCGCCAGCAGCCAAGATCTTAGGGAAGGGGGGCCCCAGCATTTT
V: TRBV19; J: TRBJ2-3; D: TRBD2; size: .; CDR3: CASSGGGTSGSWTDTQYF; DNA: TGTGCCAGTAGTGGAGGCGGGACTAGCGGGAGTTGGACAGATACGCAGTATTTT
V: TRBV6-5; J: TRBJ1-1; D: .; size: .; CDR3: CASRVQGTEAFF; DNA: TGTGCCAGCAGGGTCCAGGGCACTGAAGCTTTCTTT
V: TRBV10-3; J: TRBJ1-6; D: TRBD1; size: .; CDR3: CAIRKDRDDSPLHF; DNA: TGTGCCATCAGAAAGGACAGGGACGATTCACCCCTCCACTTT
V: TRBV11-2; J: TRBJ1-1; D: .; size: .; CDR3: CASSSTGIDTEAFF; DNA: TGTGCCAGCAGCTCCACAGGGATCGACACTGAAGCTTTCTTT
V: TRBV9; J: TRBJ2-3; D: TRBD2; size: .; CDR3: CASSVGAGGPTDTQYF; DNA: TGTGCCAGCAGCGTAGGGGCGGGAGGGCCGACAGATACGCAGTATTTT
V: TRBV10-3; J: TRBJ1-2; D: TRBD1; size: .; CDR3: CAISENRDRGPDYGYTF; DNA: TGTGCCATCAGTGAGAACCGGGACAGGGGGCCAGACTATGGCTACACCTTC
V: TRBV4-3; J: TRBJ1-2; D: .; size: .; CDR3: CASSPGFTDNYGYTF; DNA: TGCGCCAGCAGCCCGGGATTCACAGATAACTATGGCTACACCTTC
V: TRBV28; J: TRBJ2-4; D: .; size: .; CDR3: CASSLPVGGDRGNIQYF; DNA: TGTGCCAGCAGTTTACCCGTTGGAGGGGACCGAGGGAACATTCAGTACTTC
V: TRBV6-5; J: TRBJ1-1; D: .; size: .; CDR3: CASSTYLEAFF; DNA: TGTGCCAGCAGTACCTATCTTGAAGCTTTCTTT
V: TRBV7-3; J: TRBJ2-1; D: .; size: .; CDR3: CASSLTRGSYNEQFF; DNA: TGTGCCAGCAGCTTAACCAGGGGTTCCTACAATGAGCAGTTCTTC
V: TRBV5-6; J: TRBJ2-3; D: .; size: .; CDR3: CASSLYRGSSTDTQYF; DNA: TGTGCCAGCAGCTTGTATCGCGGATCGAGCACAGATACGCAGTATTTT
V: TRBV9; J: TRBJ2-3; D: .; size: few; CDR3: CASSVNPTGRGGADGDTQYF; DNA: TGTGCCAGCAGCGTAAACCCAACGGGAAGAGGAGGGGCGGACGGAGATACGCAGTATTTT
V: TRBV4-3; J: TRBJ1-6; D: .; size: .; CDR3: CASSQKSGTVYNSPLHF; DNA: TGCGCCAGCAGCCAAAAAAGCGGGACGGTTTATAATTCACCCCTCCACTTT
V: TRBV19; J: TRBJ1-3; D: TRBD1; size: .; CDR3: CASKGDPGTGFTGNTIYF; DNA: TGTGCCAGTAAAGGGGATCCCGGGACAGGGTTTACTGGAAACACCATATATTTT
V: TRBV3-1/TRBV3-2; J: TRBJ2-1; D: TRBD2; size: .; CDR3: CASSPRASGRASYNEQFF; DNA: TGTGCCAGCAGCCCCAGGGCTAGCGGGAGGGCATCCTACAATGAGCAGTTCTTC
V: TRBV2; J: TRBJ1-2; D: TRBD1; size: .; CDR3: CASRGTGAYGYTF; DNA: TGTGCCAGCAGGGGGACAGGGGCGTATGGCTACACCTTC
V: TRBV5-1; J: TRBJ2-7; D: TRBD2; size: once; CDR3: CASSLGGRLAGVYEQYF; DNA: TGCGCCAGCAGCTTGGGGGGAAGACTGGCGGGAGTCTACGAGCAGTACTTC
V: TRBV3-1/TRBV3-2; J: TRBJ1-3; D: .; size: .; CDR3: CASSQASGGFSSGNTIYF; DNA: TGTGCCAGCAGCCAAGCATCGGGGGGCTTCAGCTCTGGAAACACCATATATTTT
V: TRBV27; J: TRBJ2-1; D: .; size: .; CDR3: CASSLSSAYNEQFF; DNA: TGTGCCAGCAGTTTATCGTCGGCCTACAATGAGCAGTTCTTC
V: TRBV9; J: TRBJ2-5; D: .; size: .; CDR3: CASSEGGRQETQYF; DNA: TGTGCCAGCAGCGAAGGGGGACGGCAAGAGACCCAGTACTTC
V: TRBV2; J: TRBJ1-5; D: .; size: .; CDR3: CASSVRSGNQPQHF; DNA: TGTGCCAGCAGTGTAAGAAGCGGGAATCAGCCCCAGCATTTT
V: TRBV5-4; J: TRBJ2-3; D: .; size: .; CDR3: CASSLTTISTDTQYF; DNA: TGTGCCAGCAGCTTGACAACCATAAGCACAGATACGCAGTATTTT
V: TRBV12-3/TRBV12-4; J: TRBJ1-5; D: .; size: .; CDR3: CASTSDRVRAQHF; DNA: TGTGCCAGCACCTCGGACAGAGTGCGAGCCCAGCATTTT
V: TRBV20-1; J: TRBJ2-5; D: TRBD1; size: .; CDR3: CSAGGGGTGVIETQYF; DNA: TGCAGTGCTGGTGGCGGCGGGACAGGGGTTATCGAGACCCAGTACTTC
V: TRBV7-9; J: TRBJ2-7; D: TRBD2; size: once; CDR3: CASSKQLAGQLYEQYF; DNA: TGTGCCAGCAGCAAGCAACTAGCGGGACAACTCTACGAGCAGTACTTC
V: TRBV27; J: TRBJ2-5; D: .; size: .; CDR3: CASRSSGARGGQYF; DNA: TGTGCCAGTCGATCTAGCGGCGCAAGGGGGGGTCAGTACTTC
V: TRBV19; J: TRBJ2-7; D: TRBD1; size: .; CDR3: CASSITTGAYEQYF; DNA: TGTGCCAGTAGTATAACGACAGGGGCCTACGAGCAGTACTTC
V: TRBV4-2; J: TRBJ2-3; D: TRBD2; size: .; CDR3: CASSPRATSGIDTQYF; DNA: TGTGCCAGCAGTCCGCGAGCGACTAGCGGGATAGATACGCAGTATTTT
V: TRBV19; J: TRBJ1-5; D: .; size: .; CDR3: CASSILPMSNQPQHF; DNA: TGTGCCAGTAGTATCCTCCCTATGAGCAATCAGCCCCAGCATTTT